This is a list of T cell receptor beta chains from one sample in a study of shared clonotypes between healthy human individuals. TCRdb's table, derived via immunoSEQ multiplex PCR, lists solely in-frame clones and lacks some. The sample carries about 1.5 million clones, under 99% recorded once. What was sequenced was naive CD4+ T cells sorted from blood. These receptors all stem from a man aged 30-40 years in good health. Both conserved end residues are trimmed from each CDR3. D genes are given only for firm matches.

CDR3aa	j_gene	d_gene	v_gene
ASRTDSNQPQH	TRBJ1-5	.	TRBV6-5
ASSTPSGTRGKF	TRBJ2-1	.	TRBV11-2
SAGAADTQY	TRBJ2-3	.	TRBV20-1
ASSSLAGRNYGYT	TRBJ1-2	.	TRBV11-2
ASSFGSRGNTEAF	TRBJ1-1	.	TRBV5-5
ASSFYYEQY	.	.	TRBV28
AISLPEGADTQY	TRBJ2-3	.	TRBV10-3
ASSLASRSNEKLF	TRBJ1-4	.	TRBV5-4
ASSSRTSGGTYEQY	TRBJ2-7	TRBD2	TRBV5-4
ASSPLGDNYGYT	TRBJ1-2	.	TRBV18
ASRQGSSYNEQF	TRBJ2-1	TRBD1	TRBV2
ASSVIWEDEKLF	TRBJ1-4	.	TRBV28
ASSLVAGGGDTQY	TRBJ2-3	TRBD2	TRBV5-4
ASRKNMNTEAF	TRBJ1-1	.	TRBV5-1
AWSVLTDTQY	TRBJ2-3	.	TRBV30
ASSQSSYEQY	TRBJ2-7	.	TRBV10-2
ASSIGRDRAHEQY	TRBJ2-7	TRBD1	TRBV19
ASSSAGPVYGYT	TRBJ1-2	.	TRBV5-1
ASSPQESGGHGYT	TRBJ1-2	TRBD1	TRBV18
ASSSGQGRTYEQY	TRBJ2-7	.	TRBV5-4
ASSMGGENEQF	TRBJ2-1	TRBD2	TRBV19
ASSLAGQPNTIY	TRBJ1-3	.	TRBV5-1
ASSKETGLQPQH	TRBJ1-5	TRBD1	TRBV2
ASSPPINYEQY	TRBJ2-7	.	TRBV28
ASSDPGRSSGYEQY	TRBJ2-7	.	TRBV25-1
ASSRLAGVYEQY	TRBJ2-7	TRBD2	TRBV6-5
AIRSGRAFEQF	TRBJ2-1	TRBD2	TRBV10-3
ASSQGPNTEAF	TRBJ1-1	.	TRBV14
ASSSRQPYEQY	TRBJ2-7	.	TRBV7-9
ASSLAYGGELF	TRBJ2-2	.	TRBV7-2
ASSLAGGGYGYT	TRBJ1-2	.	TRBV7-2
SVDGLVSTDTQY	TRBJ2-3	TRBD2	TRBV29-1
ASSSSIAYTEAF	TRBJ1-1	.	TRBV9
ASSFTGTVHNEQF	TRBJ2-1	TRBD1	TRBV5-4
ASSEVGRETQY	TRBJ2-5	.	TRBV7-9
ASSQKQGEPTGGNEQY	TRBJ2-7	TRBD1	TRBV4-3
ASSIRADEKLF	TRBJ1-4	.	TRBV19
ASSVRTRPLGQNYGYT	TRBJ1-2	TRBD1	TRBV9
ASSLLLNTEAF	TRBJ1-1	.	TRBV5-4
ASTSGRGSYEQY	TRBJ2-7	.	TRBV6-1